This T cell receptor (beta chain) appears in the sequencing data of a study of cytomegalovirus exposure and HLA in healthy donors. The CDR3 spans 11 residues. Germline V gives CDR1 MGHRA, CDR2 YSYEKL. The V end was cut by 2 bases, the J end by 12 bases, with 11 bases between. The PCR ran on 60 Vbeta and 13 Jbeta primers. Assay used: immunoSEQ multiplex PCR; TCRdb lists only in-frame clones, some missing. In the table there are some 110,000 clones, roughly 82% of which are singletons. The clonotype originates from a woman in her sixties or seventies in good health and CMV-seropositive. Sequencing was carried out using PBMCs. The rearrangement uses TRBV4-1 and TRBJ2-7; D perhaps matches TRBD1 (5 bases). CDR3 residues: CASSQLQGPYF. In DNA form, the CDR3 reads TGCGCCAGCAGCCAACTTCAGGGTCCGTACTTC.